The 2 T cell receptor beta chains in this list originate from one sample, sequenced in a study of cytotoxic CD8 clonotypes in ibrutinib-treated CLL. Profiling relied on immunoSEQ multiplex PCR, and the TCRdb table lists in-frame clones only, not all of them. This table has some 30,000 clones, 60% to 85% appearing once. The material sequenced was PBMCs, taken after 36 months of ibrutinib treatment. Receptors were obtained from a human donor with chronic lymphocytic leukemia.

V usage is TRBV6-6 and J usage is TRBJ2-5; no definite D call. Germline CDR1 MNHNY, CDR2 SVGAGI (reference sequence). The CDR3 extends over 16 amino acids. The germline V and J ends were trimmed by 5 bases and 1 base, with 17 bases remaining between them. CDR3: CASSLGVGGVQETQYF. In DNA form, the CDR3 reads TGTGCCAGCAGTCTGGGCGTGGGTGGGGTCCAAGAGACCCAGTACTTC.

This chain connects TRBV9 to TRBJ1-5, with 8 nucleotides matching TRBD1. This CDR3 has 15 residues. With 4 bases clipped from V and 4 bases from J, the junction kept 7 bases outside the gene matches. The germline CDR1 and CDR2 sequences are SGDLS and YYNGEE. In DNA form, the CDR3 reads TGTGCCAGCAGCCCCCGGGGACAGGTAAATCAGCCCCAGCATTTT. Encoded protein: CASSPRGQVNQPQHF.